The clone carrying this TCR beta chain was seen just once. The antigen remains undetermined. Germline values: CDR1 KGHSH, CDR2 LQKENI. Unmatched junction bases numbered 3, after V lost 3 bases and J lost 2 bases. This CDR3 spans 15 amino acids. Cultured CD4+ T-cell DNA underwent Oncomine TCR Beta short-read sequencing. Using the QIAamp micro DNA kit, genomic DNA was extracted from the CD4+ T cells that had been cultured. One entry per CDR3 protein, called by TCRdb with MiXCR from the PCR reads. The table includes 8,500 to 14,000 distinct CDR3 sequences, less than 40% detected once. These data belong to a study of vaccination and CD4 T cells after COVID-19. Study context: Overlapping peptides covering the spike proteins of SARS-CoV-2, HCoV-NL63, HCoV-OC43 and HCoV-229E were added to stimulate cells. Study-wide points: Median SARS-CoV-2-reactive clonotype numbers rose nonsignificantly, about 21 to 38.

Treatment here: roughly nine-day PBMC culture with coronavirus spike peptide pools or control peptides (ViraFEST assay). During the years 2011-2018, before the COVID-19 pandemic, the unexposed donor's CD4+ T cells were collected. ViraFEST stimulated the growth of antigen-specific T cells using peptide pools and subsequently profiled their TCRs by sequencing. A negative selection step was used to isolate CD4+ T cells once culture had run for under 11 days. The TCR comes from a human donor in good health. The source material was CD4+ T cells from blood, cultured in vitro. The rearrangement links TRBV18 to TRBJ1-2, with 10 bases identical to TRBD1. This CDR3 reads CASSPWDRGNYGYTF. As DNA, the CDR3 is TGTGCCAGCTCACCTTGGGACAGGGGAAACTATGGCTACACCTTC.